Listed below are T cell receptor beta chains from one sample, sequenced in a study of neurological immune-mediated disorders. TCRdb passed the 5' RACE reads through MiXCR, listing each CDR3 protein once. The sample lists about 17,000 distinct CDR3 sequences, 3.5% occurring once. Material: CD8+ T cells from blood. These TCRs come from a woman aged 40-49 years in good health. Each CDR3 is given with its conserved first and last residue.

j_gene: TRBJ2-7; v_gene: TRBV6-1; CDR3aa: CANILEVWYEQYF
j_gene: TRBJ1-5; v_gene: TRBV5-6; CDR3aa: CASSNFGENNSNQPQHF
j_gene: TRBJ2-1; v_gene: TRBV27; CDR3aa: CASSISGRYNEQFF
j_gene: TRBJ2-2; v_gene: TRBV6-5; CDR3aa: CATRRGPNSGELFF
j_gene: TRBJ2-5; v_gene: TRBV5-1; CDR3aa: CASSSGTSGTQETQYF
j_gene: TRBJ1-1; v_gene: TRBV5-6; CDR3aa: CASTAGPNTEAFF
j_gene: TRBJ2-1; v_gene: TRBV5-5; CDR3aa: CASSLPGNEQFF
j_gene: TRBJ1-1; v_gene: TRBV5-1; CDR3aa: CASSLGRTEAFF
j_gene: TRBJ2-3; v_gene: TRBV5-1; CDR3aa: CASSGGGQVGSGNTQYF
j_gene: TRBJ2-3; v_gene: TRBV4-1; CDR3aa: CASSREGGYPRLDTQYF
j_gene: TRBJ2-7; v_gene: TRBV5-1; CDR3aa: CASSLSPAGNSYEQYF
j_gene: TRBJ1-2; v_gene: TRBV20-1; CDR3aa: CSAALTENYGYTF
j_gene: TRBJ2-7; v_gene: TRBV6-6; CDR3aa: CASSSGQGGEQYF
j_gene: TRBJ2-7; v_gene: TRBV20-1; CDR3aa: CSATGLADYEQYF
j_gene: TRBJ2-3; v_gene: TRBV5-1; CDR3aa: CASSWEDRGIDTQYF